The next 21 T cell receptor beta chains were all read from a single sample in a study of Ad26.COV2.S vaccination and SARS-CoV-2 variants. Documented treatment: approximately 18 received Ad26.COV2.S at low or high dose, single or two shots; 5 received placebo; per-sample allocation not given. Material that was analyzed had been drawn on day 63 after the first vaccine or placebo injection. Method: immunoSEQ multiplex PCR; TCRdb's copy keeps in-frame clones and lacks some. The table lists hundreds of thousands of clones, around 90% of them singletons, with about 3.5% in the top ten. This specimen consisted of peripheral blood, obtained in a trial of Ad26.COV2.S vaccine versus placebo. These receptors all come from a person aged 18 to 59 who received the Ad26.COV2.S COVID-19 vaccine or a placebo.

This clone was picked up a small number of times. The CDR3 coding sequence is TGTGCCAGCAGCTTAACGAGGTACACTGAAGCTTTCTTT. It is translated as CASSLTRYTEAFF. The V call is TRBV7-3, the J call TRBJ1-1; D not certain. This CDR3 is 13 amino acids long. With 0 bases removed from V and 3 bases from J, the gap between germline ends came to 5 bases. The germline gives CDR1 SGHTA, CDR2 FQGTGA.

The chain joins TRBV19 to TRBJ1-1, with 9 bases matching TRBD1. The J segment lost 2 bases and the V segment lost 4 bases, leaving 2 bases of the junction unmatched. This CDR3 has 14 residues. The germline V gene has CDR1 LNHDA and CDR2 SQIVND (reference sequence). The CDR3: CASSRTGANTEAFF. As DNA, the CDR3 is TGTGCCAGTAGTAGGACAGGGGCAAACACTGAAGCTTTCTTT.

This chain links TRBV30 with TRBJ1-1; 11 bases match TRBD1. Germline V gene lookup returns CDR1 GTSNPN and CDR2 SVGIG (reference sequence). CDR3 size: 17 residues. Trimming took 1 base from V and 1 from J; bases not matched to a gene: 8. CDR3 protein: CAWSEWDRGYKNTEAFF. CDR3 nucleotide sequence: TGTGCCTGGAGTGAATGGGACAGGGGGTACAAGAACACTGAAGCTTTCTTT.

This chain connects TRBV3-1 (or the pseudogene TRBV3-2) to TRBJ1-2; D is unresolved. The length of the CDR3 is 13 residues. Trimming took 4 bases from V and 3 from J, leaving 9 bases between them. Germline V gene sequence: CDR1 LGHDT, CDR2 YNNKEL (reference sequence). The CDR3 protein is CASSPNSDYGYTF. The CDR3 DNA is TGTGCCAGCAGCCCTAATTCAGACTATGGCTACACCTTC.

CDR3: CASSSHYNEQFF. The CDR3 DNA is TGTGCCAGCAGCTCCCACTACAATGAGCAGTTCTTC. The chain joins TRBV11-3 to TRBJ2-1; D remains unclear. V shed 4 bases and J shed 3 bases, with 4 bases lying between them. This CDR3 is built from 12 residues. The germline V gene encodes CDR1 SGHNT and CDR2 YENEEA.

The chain couples TRBV19 to TRBJ2-2, with 10 positions matching TRBD1. The CDR3 sequence is 17 residues long. V dropped 5 bases and J dropped 6; count of bases not matched to a gene: 12. CDR1 is LNHDA and CDR2 is SQIVND in the germline V gene (reference sequence). The CDR3 spells CASSATGGSFGSGELFF. The CDR3 DNA is TGTGCCAGTAGTGCGACAGGGGGCTCCTTCGGGTCCGGGGAGCTGTTTTTT.

This clone was picked up one time. The chain uses TRBV10-3 and TRBJ1-5, with D possibly being TRBD1 (5 bases). The CDR3 contains 18 residues. V lost 6 bases to trimming and J lost 2 bases, with 23 bases between them. Looked up from germline, CDR1 is ENHRY and CDR2 is SYGVKD. CDR3: CAIRDPAVSGGGNQPQHF. For the CDR3, the DNA is TGTGCCATCAGAGACCCGGCAGTTTCGGGAGGGGGCAATCAGCCCCAGCATTTT.

The chain links TRBV4-1 to TRBJ1-2; D perhaps matches TRBD1 (5 bases). This CDR3 comprises 17 residues. Germline loops: CDR1 MGHRA, CDR2 YSYEKL. V was pared by 0 bases and J by 6 bases, with 20 bases between. Written as DNA, the CDR3 is TGCGCCAGCAGCCAAGATAGAGGAACAGGTGGGGGGAATGGCTACACCTTC. This encodes CASSQDRGTGGGNGYTF.

This chain links TRBV9 with TRBJ1-5; D gene ambiguous. Germline V gives CDR1 SGDLS, CDR2 YYNGEE. The V end was cut by 3 bases, the J end by 3 bases, with 7 bases between. The CDR3 runs to 13 residues. CDR3 region: CASSALTNQPQHF. CDR3 nucleotide sequence: TGTGCCAGCAGCGCGCTAACCAATCAGCCCCAGCATTTT.

DNA for the CDR3: TGTGCCAGCAGCTTCTTCGGGGGGAACCAAGAGACCCAGTACTTC. Its protein is CASSFFGGNQETQYF. The chain couples TRBV7-3 to TRBJ2-5, with 7 nucleotides matching TRBD2. The junction had 4 bases not matched to a gene; V was cut back by 3 bases and J by 0 bases. Germline V gene lookup returns CDR1 SGHTA and CDR2 FQGTGA. This CDR3 is built from 15 residues.

This chain joins TRBV6-5 and TRBJ1-2, with 7 positions matching TRBD1. The germline V gene has CDR1 MNHEY and CDR2 SVGAGI. This CDR3 spans 16 amino acids. The junction had 14 bases not matched to a gene; V was cut back by 4 bases and J by 6 bases. CDR3 in amino acids: CASSSRLTGREHGYTF. In DNA, the CDR3 is TGTGCCAGCAGTTCCCGATTGACAGGGAGGGAACATGGCTACACCTTC.

The chain uses TRBV18 and TRBJ2-3; 8 nucleotides agree with TRBD2. The germline V gene has CDR1 KGHSH and CDR2 LQKENI. There are 14 residues in the CDR3. Trimming removed 3 bases from V and 2 bases from J; junction bases left unmatched: 1. The DNA of the CDR3 is TGTGCCAGCTCACCGCGGGGGGTCACAGATACGCAGTATTTT. Protein: CASSPRGVTDTQYF.

This rearrangement joins TRBV9 to TRBJ2-2, with 7 bases fitting TRBD2. CDR1 SGDLS and CDR2 YYNGEE come from the germline V gene. With 0 bases clipped from V and 3 bases from J, the junction kept 5 bases outside the gene matches. This CDR3 has 16 residues. In DNA, the CDR3 is TGTGCCAGCAGCGTAGCAGGCGGGGGTGACACCGGGGAGCTGTTTTTT. The encoded protein is CASSVAGGGDTGELFF.

The chain employs TRBV5-1 and TRBJ2-7; maybe TRBD1 (7 bases). V shed 0 bases and J shed 5 bases, with 12 bases lying between them. This CDR3 is built from 14 residues. The germline CDR1 and CDR2 sequences are SGHRS and YFSETQ. The CDR3 nucleotides read TGCGCCAGCAGCTTGGAGGGCAGGGGGGACGAGCAGTACTTC. Translating gives CASSLEGRGDEQYF.

The CDR3: CASSLNEVWSYNEQFF. The DNA for the CDR3 is TGTGCCAGCAGTTTAAACGAGGTATGGTCCTACAATGAGCAGTTCTTC. The gene calls are TRBV27 and TRBJ2-1; D remains ambiguous. The CDR3 has 16 residues. The V gene's germline CDR1 is MNHEY and CDR2 SMNVEV (reference sequence). Trimming shortened V by 2 bases and J by 1 base, and 12 bases separated the two germline ends.

The CDR3 DNA reads TGTGCCAGCGGGGCACAGGGAGGCTACGAGCAGTACTTC. Its protein is CASGAQGGYEQYF. V usage is TRBV12-3 or TRBV12-4 and J usage is TRBJ2-7; TRBD1 or TRBD2 may be the D gene (6 bases each). This CDR3 has 13 residues. Trimming pared 8 bases from V and 3 bases from J, leaving 14 bases between.

CDR3 nucleotide sequence: TGCGCCAGCAGACCGCTTCTGGGACAGGTAAACGAGCAGTACTTC. It encodes CASRPLLGQVNEQYF. The chain has TRBV5-1 and TRBJ2-7; the match to TRBD1 covers 8 bases. Germline values: CDR1 SGHRS, CDR2 YFSETQ. The CDR3 length is 15 residues. Unmatched junction bases numbered 12, after V lost 5 bases and J lost 5 bases.

This sequence joins TRBV5-5 and TRBJ1-1; D not resolved. Trimming shortened V by 0 bases and J by 3 bases, and 6 bases separated the two germline ends. This CDR3 contains 13 residues. CDR1 SGHKS and CDR2 YYEKEE come from the germline V gene (reference sequence). The CDR3 nucleotides read TGTGCCAGCAGCTTGGAACCGCACACTGAAGCTTTCTTT. Translation gives CASSLEPHTEAFF.

The chain uses TRBV4-3 and TRBJ1-1, with D perhaps TRBD1 (6 bases). The CDR3 has 14 amino acids. Trimming stripped 4 bases from V and 8 bases from J, with 17 bases between. Germline V gene sequence: CDR1 LGHNA, CDR2 YSLEER. The CDR3 coding sequence is TGCGCCAGCAGCCCTCTGGGGGGGCAGGAGGAAGCTTTCTTT. It yields the protein CASSPLGGQEEAFF.

This clone was counted between two and nine times. The chain recombines TRBV27 with TRBJ2-6; D is unresolved. The CDR3 is 15 amino acids. Germline V gene lookup returns CDR1 MNHEY and CDR2 SMNVEV (reference sequence). The germline V and J ends were trimmed by 2 bases and 1 base, with 6 bases remaining between them. CDR3 sequence (DNA): TGTGCCAGCAGTTTAGACGGATCTGGGGCCAACGTCCTGACTTTC. This sequence encodes CASSLDGSGANVLTF.

This rearrangement joins TRBV5-1 to TRBJ1-1; D gene unclear. This CDR3 has 15 amino acids. The germline gives CDR1 SGHRS, CDR2 YFSETQ. V lost 1 base and J 7 bases, leaving 17 bases between the germline ends. The CDR3 DNA follows: TGCGCCAGCAGCTTGAGGGCTCCGCGTGAGGGTGAAGCTTTCTTT. Amino acid sequence: CASSLRAPREGEAFF.